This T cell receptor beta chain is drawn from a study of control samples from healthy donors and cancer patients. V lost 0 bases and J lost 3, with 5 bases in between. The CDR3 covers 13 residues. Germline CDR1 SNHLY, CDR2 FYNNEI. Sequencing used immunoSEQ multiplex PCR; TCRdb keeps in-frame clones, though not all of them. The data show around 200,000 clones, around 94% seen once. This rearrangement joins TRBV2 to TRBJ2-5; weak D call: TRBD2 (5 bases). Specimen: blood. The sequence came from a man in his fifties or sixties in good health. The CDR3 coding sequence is TGTGCCAGCAGTGAAGCCGGGGAAGAGACCCAGTACTTC. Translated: CASSEAGEETQYF.